A single sample gave rise to the 24 T cell receptor beta chains below, sequenced in a study of T cell repertoires in cytomegalovirus infection. TCRdb reanalysed the reads using MiXCR and keeps one entry per CDR3 protein. The table lists nearly 550,000 distinct CDR3 sequences, approximately 17% of them singletons, with under 30% in the top ten. The specimen was CD8+ T cells from PBMCs. The source is a human donor in good health (CMV status not recorded). Some clones in this sample may be carry-over from other donors' samples.

This clonotype was counted at least ten times. The V call is TRBV4-1, the J call TRBJ2-1; D possibly corresponds to TRBD2 (5 bases). V shed 0 bases and J shed 6 bases, with 9 bases lying between them. There are 14 residues in the CDR3. The germline CDR1 and CDR2 sequences are MGHRA and YSYEKL. CDR3 coding DNA: TGCGCCAGCAGCCAAGAGAGGACTCGCAATGAGCAGTTCTTC. It codes for CASSQERTRNEQFF.

This rearrangement joins TRBV13 to TRBJ2-7, with unresolved D. CDR3 length equals 14 residues. Trimming pared 3 bases from V and 0 bases from J, leaving 9 bases between. From germline, CDR1 is PRHDT and CDR2 FYEKMQ (reference sequence). This CDR3 reads CASSFGPSSYEQYF. The CDR3 DNA sequence: TGTGCCAGCAGCTTCGGGCCTAGCTCCTACGAGCAGTACTTC.

As regards this clonotype: The junction and the germline gene differ at one end; a read error may be behind it. The V call is TRBV20-1, the J call TRBJ1-5, with 9 bases identical to TRBD1. Germline V gives CDR1 DFQATT, CDR2 SNEGSKA (reference sequence). The CDR3 spans 15 residues. Written as DNA, the CDR3 is TGCAGTGCTAGAGTTGTGGGACAGGGTTATCAGCACCAGCATTTT. It is translated as CSARVVGQGYQHQHF.

This clonotype appeared a few times. The chain combines TRBV4-1 with TRBJ1-6, with a tentative D call TRBD1 (6 bases). V lost 4 bases, J lost 9 bases, and 16 bases lay in between. Germline V gives CDR1 MGHRA, CDR2 YSYEKL. This CDR3 has 15 residues. CDR3 sequence (DNA): TGCGCCAGCAGCCCCAGAGGAGGCAGGGGTTCACCCCTCCACTTT. The encoded protein is CASSPRGGRGSPLHF.

This clonotype was seen at least ten times. The chain joins TRBV7-9 to TRBJ1-4; unclear D gene. The CDR3 spans 15 residues. The V gene lost 5 bases and the J gene lost 4 bases, with 14 bases spanning the gap. Per germline, CDR1 SEHNR and CDR2 FQNEAQ (reference sequence). CDR3 sequence reads: CASSPGGLGNEKLFF. The DNA of the CDR3 is TGTGCCAGCAGCCCAGGTGGACTTGGTAATGAAAAACTGTTTTTT.

The DNA of the CDR3 is TGTGCCAGCAGCATTCGACAGGGAGGCTACGAGCAGTACTTC. Protein sequence: CASSIRQGGYEQYF. V and J are TRBV5-5 and TRBJ2-7; D may be TRBD1 (7 bases). Trimming removed 4 bases from V and 3 bases from J, with 14 bases in between. The CDR3 is 14 residues long. Per germline, CDR1 SGHKS and CDR2 YYEKEE (reference sequence).

The table lists this clonotype with a few counts. CDR3 coding DNA: TGCGCCAGCAGCCACGCAGACAGAACCTTGAACACTGAAGCTTTCTTT. It specifies CASSHADRTLNTEAFF. This chain uses TRBV4-1 with TRBJ1-1; maybe TRBD1 (5 bases). The CDR3 consists of 16 residues. The V gene's germline CDR1 is MGHRA and CDR2 YSYEKL. V was pared by 3 bases and J by 0 bases, with 14 bases between.

There are a few counts of this clonotype. The V and J genes are TRBV19 and TRBJ2-6, with no clear D. This CDR3 has 14 amino acids. The V gene lost 6 bases and the J gene lost 0 bases, with 6 bases spanning the gap. The germline V gene encodes CDR1 LNHDA and CDR2 SQIVND (reference sequence). The CDR3 DNA is TGTGCCAGTAGACCATACTCTGGGGCCAACGTCCTGACTTTC. Translating it yields CASRPYSGANVLTF.

In this sample, this clonotype turned up many times. The chain employs TRBV7-6 and TRBJ1-2; 7 bases are shared with TRBD1. Germline CDR1 reads SGHVS; CDR2 reads FNYEAQ. With V trimmed by 4 bases and J by 0 bases, 8 bases remained unmatched. This CDR3 spans 16 amino acids. The CDR3, as DNA: TGTGCCAGCAGCTCGTCAAGGGGGCCGCCTAACTATGGCTACACCTTC. It translates to CASSSSRGPPNYGYTF.

This clonotype was recorded a few times. The rearrangement uses TRBV5-1 and TRBJ2-7; TRBD2 might be the D (5 bases). V was pared by 3 bases and J by 7 bases, with 8 bases between. The CDR3 is made up of 11 amino acids. Germline values: CDR1 SGHRS, CDR2 YFSETQ. The DNA of the CDR3 is TGCGCCAGCAGCTGGAGGCAGGAGCAGTACTTC. Protein: CASSWRQEQYF.

This clonotype was observed a handful of times. The CDR3 nucleotides read TGTGCCAGCAGTCCGGAACCGGGACAGGGGAGGACCGGGGAGCTGTTTTTT. Encoded protein: CASSPEPGQGRTGELFF. The chain joins TRBV27 to TRBJ2-2; 10 nucleotides agree with TRBD1. The V gene's germline CDR1 is MNHEY and CDR2 SMNVEV (reference sequence). V trimming: 5 bases; J trimming: 5 bases; junction bases outside the gene matches: 11. The CDR3 sequence is 17 residues long.

This clonotype was found many times. This chain joins TRBV15 and TRBJ1-1; D perhaps matches TRBD1 (5 bases). V was pared by 2 bases and J by 2 bases, with 12 bases between. Germline V gene sequence: CDR1 LNHNV, CDR2 YYDKDF (reference sequence). The CDR3 consists of 15 residues. The CDR3 DNA follows: TGTGCCACCAGCAGACAGACGGGGGTAAACACTGAAGCTTTCTTT. This encodes CATSRQTGVNTEAFF.

The chain links TRBV2 to TRBJ2-5; 7 nucleotides line up with TRBD1. The germline V gene encodes CDR1 SNHLY and CDR2 FYNNEI. This CDR3 region has 17 residues. V dropped 3 bases and J dropped 0; count of bases not matched to a gene: 10. The CDR3 sequence: CASSESDGTAYQETQYF. CDR3 bases: TGTGCCAGCAGTGAGTCCGATGGGACAGCGTACCAAGAGACCCAGTACTTC.

This clonotype was picked up many times. The CDR3 DNA follows: TGTGCCAGCAGCCCCGCCGGGACTAGCGGGAGGGAGGATGAGCAGTTCTTC. Residues: CASSPAGTSGREDEQFF. The V call is TRBV5-6, the J call TRBJ2-1; TRBD2 matches 16 bases. There are 17 residues in the CDR3. CDR1 is SGHDT, CDR2 YYEEEE, per germline. The V segment lost 4 bases and the J segment 8 bases; nucleotides outside the gene matches: 9.

At least ten counts were recorded for this clonotype. The chain combines TRBV12-3 or TRBV12-4 with TRBJ1-5; no definite D call. Trimming cost V 10 bases and J 6 bases, with 22 bases left between them. CDR3 length: 15 amino acids. The CDR3 DNA is TGTGCCACCGATTTAAAACCGTATCAGCGTCAGCCCCAGCATTTT. It translates to CATDLKPYQRQPQHF.

This sequence joins TRBV6-1 and TRBJ2-2; D not certain. The CDR3 is 16 amino acids. V was shortened by 1 base and J by 0 bases, with 9 bases between the two germline ends. The germline CDR1 and CDR2 sequences are MNHNS and SASEGT. In DNA, the CDR3 is TGTGCCAGCAGTGAAGACGGCCGTCCGAACACCGGGGAGCTGTTTTTT. Translating it yields CASSEDGRPNTGELFF.

This clonotype was detected a few times. The chain links TRBV18 to TRBJ2-6; TRBD1 matches 9 bases. The V and J ends lost 0 bases and 8 bases, in that order; junction bases with no gene match: 5. The CDR3 totals 16 residues. Germline V gene sequence: CDR1 KGHSH, CDR2 LQKENI. The CDR3 spells CASSPPGTGPSNVLTF. CDR3 DNA sequence: TGTGCCAGCTCACCACCAGGGACAGGGCCTTCCAACGTCCTGACTTTC.

This clonotype was seen repeatedly, ten times or more. The chain combines TRBV7-9 with TRBJ2-5; no definite D call. The V gene's germline CDR1 is SEHNR and CDR2 FQNEAQ (reference sequence). This CDR3 is 15 amino acids long. V was shortened by 5 bases and J by 2 bases, with 15 bases between the two germline ends. The CDR3 here is CASSSARTEQETQYF. The CDR3 DNA reads TGTGCCAGCAGCAGCGCCCGGACCGAACAAGAGACCCAGTACTTC. Supplemented by reference TRBV7-9 and TRBJ2-5, the full variable domain reads DTGVSQNPRHKITKRGQNVTFRCDPISEHNRLYWYRQTLGQGPEFLTYFQNEAQLEKSRLLSDRFSAERPKGSFSTLEIQRTEQGDSAMYLCASSSARTEQETQYFGPGTRLLVL.

This clonotype was counted ten times or more. The CDR3 coding sequence is TGTGCCAGTATCAGGCCAGGGGTCACTGAAGCTTTCTTT. Amino acids: CASIRPGVTEAFF. V gene TRBV19 combines with J gene TRBJ1-1, with a weak D call TRBD1 (6 bases). Trimming took 7 bases from V and 4 from J, leaving 13 bases between them. CDR3 length: 13 residues. Germline V CDR1 and CDR2: LNHDA, SQIVND (reference sequence).

This clonotype was detected only a few times. The chain carries TRBV5-5 and TRBJ2-7; no firm D call. CDR1 is SGHKS, CDR2 YYEKEE, per germline (reference sequence). V was shortened by 2 bases and J by 7 bases, with 7 bases between the two germline ends. The CDR3 covers 11 residues. CDR3 residues: CASSLYQEQYF. The CDR3 DNA is TGTGCCAGCAGCTTATACCAGGAGCAGTACTTC. The entire variable domain, with the rest obtained from reference TRBV5-5 and TRBJ2-7, is as follows: DAGVTQSPTHLIKTRGQQVTLRCSPISGHKSVSWYQQVLGQGPQFIFQYYEKEERGRGNFPDRFSARQFPNYSSELNVNALLLGDSALYLCASSLYQEQYFGPGTRLTVT.

The rearrangement links TRBV5-1 to TRBJ2-7, with 7 bases lining up with TRBD2. The germline V gene encodes CDR1 SGHRS and CDR2 YFSETQ. This CDR3 region has 16 residues. With V trimmed by 4 bases and J by 1 base, 11 bases remained unmatched. CDR3 protein: CASSLVTLGGSYEQYF. CDR3 nucleotides: TGCGCCAGCAGCCTGGTCACCCTGGGGGGGTCCTACGAGCAGTACTTC.

The chain carries TRBV27 and TRBJ2-5, with D uncertain. The CDR3 spans 12 residues. V lost 6 bases and J 7 bases, leaving 12 bases between the germline ends. Germline CDR1 MNHEY, CDR2 SMNVEV (reference sequence). The CDR3 reads CASSDNLGTQYF. The CDR3 bases are TGTGCCAGCAGCGACAACTTGGGGACCCAGTACTTC.

J is TRBJ1-2 and V is TRBV29-1; D is perhaps TRBD1 (6 bases). Germline CDR1 and CDR2: SQVTM and ANQGSEA. The CDR3 has 13 residues. The V gene lost 6 bases and the J gene lost 8 bases, with 19 bases spanning the gap. CDR3: CSVREGDPGGYTF. CDR3 coding DNA: TGCAGCGTGCGGGAGGGGGATCCAGGGGGCTACACCTTC.

This clonotype came up many times. The gene calls are TRBV7-6 and TRBJ2-1; 7 bases line up with TRBD2. Looked up from germline, CDR1 is SGHVS and CDR2 is FNYEAQ. The V segment lost 5 bases and the J segment 6 bases; nucleotides outside the gene matches: 10. The CDR3 sequence is 15 residues long. CDR3 residues: CASSRLAERINEQFF. The CDR3 DNA reads TGTGCCAGCAGCCGGCTAGCGGAGAGGATCAATGAGCAGTTCTTC. The whole variable domain, remainder taken from reference TRBV7-6 and TRBJ2-1, is GAGVSQSPRYKVTKRGQDVALRCDPISGHVSLYWYRQALGQGPEFLTYFNYEAQQDKSGLPNDRFSAERPEGSISTLTIQRTEQRDSAMYRCASSRLAERINEQFFGPGTRLTVL.